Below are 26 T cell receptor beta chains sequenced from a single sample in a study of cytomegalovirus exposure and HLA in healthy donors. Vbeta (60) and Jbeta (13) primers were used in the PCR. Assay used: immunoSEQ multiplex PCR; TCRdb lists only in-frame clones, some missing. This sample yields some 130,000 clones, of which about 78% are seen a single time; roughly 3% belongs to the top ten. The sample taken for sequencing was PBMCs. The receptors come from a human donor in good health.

For the CDR3, the DNA is TGTGCCACCAGCAACTATCAAGGGGCGGACATTCAGTACTTC. It codes for CATSNYQGADIQYF. J is TRBJ2-4 and V is TRBV15; possible D gene TRBD1, 5 bases. The germline V and J ends were trimmed by 4 bases and 8 bases, with 15 bases remaining between them. The CDR3 length is 14 residues. Germline V gene lookup returns CDR1 LNHNV and CDR2 YYDKDF (reference sequence).

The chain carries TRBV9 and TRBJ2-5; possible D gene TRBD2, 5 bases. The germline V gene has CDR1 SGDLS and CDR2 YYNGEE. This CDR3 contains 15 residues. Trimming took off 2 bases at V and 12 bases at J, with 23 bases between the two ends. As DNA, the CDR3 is TGTGCCAGCAGCGTGGGTAAATCTAGCCTGCTACCCGAGTACTTC. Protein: CASSVGKSSLLPEYF.

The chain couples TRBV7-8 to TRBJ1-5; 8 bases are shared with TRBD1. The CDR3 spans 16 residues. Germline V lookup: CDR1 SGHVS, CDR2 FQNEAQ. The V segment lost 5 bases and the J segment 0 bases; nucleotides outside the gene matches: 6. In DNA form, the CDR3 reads TGTGCCAGCAGCCCCCGGACAGGGCTTAGCAATCAGCCCCAGCATTTT. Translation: CASSPRTGLSNQPQHF.

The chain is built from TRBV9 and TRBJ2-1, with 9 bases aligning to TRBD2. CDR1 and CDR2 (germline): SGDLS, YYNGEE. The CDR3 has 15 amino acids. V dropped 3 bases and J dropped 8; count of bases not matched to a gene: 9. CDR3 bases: TGTGCCAGCAGCGAGGGACTAGCCCGACTTGATGAGCAGTTCTTC. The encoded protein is CASSEGLARLDEQFF.

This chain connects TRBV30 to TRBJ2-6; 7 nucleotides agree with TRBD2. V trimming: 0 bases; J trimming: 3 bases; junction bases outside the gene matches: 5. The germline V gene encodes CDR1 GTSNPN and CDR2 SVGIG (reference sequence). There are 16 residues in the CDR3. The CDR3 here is CAWSVLGGSGANVLTF. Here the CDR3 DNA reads TGTGCCTGGAGTGTACTGGGGGGGAGTGGGGCCAACGTCCTGACTTTC.

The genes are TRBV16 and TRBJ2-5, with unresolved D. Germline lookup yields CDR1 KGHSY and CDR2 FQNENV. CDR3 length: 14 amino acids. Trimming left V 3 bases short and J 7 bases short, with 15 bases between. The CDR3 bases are TGTGCCAGCAGCCACACCGGCCCGACTGGGACCCAGTACTTC. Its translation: CASSHTGPTGTQYF.

This CDR3 is CASRTGRPTDTQYF. The CDR3 region has the DNA TGCGCCAGCAGGACGGGGAGGCCCACAGATACGCAGTATTTT. The gene calls are TRBV5-1 and TRBJ2-3; perhaps TRBD2 as D (6 bases). The germline CDR1 and CDR2 sequences are SGHRS and YFSETQ. V lost 5 bases and J lost 2, with 12 bases in between. The CDR3 length is 14 residues.

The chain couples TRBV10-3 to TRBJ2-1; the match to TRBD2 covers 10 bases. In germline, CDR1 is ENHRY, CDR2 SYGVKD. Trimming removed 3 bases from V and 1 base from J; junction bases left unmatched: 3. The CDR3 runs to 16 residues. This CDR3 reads CAISDWTSGSYNEQFF. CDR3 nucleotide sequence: TGTGCCATCAGTGACTGGACTAGCGGATCCTACAATGAGCAGTTCTTC.

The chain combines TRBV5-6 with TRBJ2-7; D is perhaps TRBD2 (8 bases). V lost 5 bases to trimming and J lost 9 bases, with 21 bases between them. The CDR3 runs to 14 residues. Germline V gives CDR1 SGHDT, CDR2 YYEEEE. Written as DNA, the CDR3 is TGTGCCAGCAGTTTGTCTGACAGGGCGGGGGGGCAGTACTTC. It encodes CASSLSDRAGGQYF.

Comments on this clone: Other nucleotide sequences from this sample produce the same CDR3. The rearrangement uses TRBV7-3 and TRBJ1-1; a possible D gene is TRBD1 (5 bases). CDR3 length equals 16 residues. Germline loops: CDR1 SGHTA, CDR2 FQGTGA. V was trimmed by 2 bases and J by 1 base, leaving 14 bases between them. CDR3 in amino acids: CASSLQGKGWNTEAFF. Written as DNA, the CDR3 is TGTGCCAGCAGCTTACAGGGTAAGGGATGGAACACTGAAGCTTTCTTT.

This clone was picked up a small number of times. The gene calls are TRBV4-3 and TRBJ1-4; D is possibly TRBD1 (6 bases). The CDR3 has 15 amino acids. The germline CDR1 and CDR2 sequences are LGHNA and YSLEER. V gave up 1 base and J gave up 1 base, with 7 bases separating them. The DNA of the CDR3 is TGCGCCAGCAGCCAAGGAGGGGGAACTAATGAAAAACTGTTTTTT. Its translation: CASSQGGGTNEKLFF.

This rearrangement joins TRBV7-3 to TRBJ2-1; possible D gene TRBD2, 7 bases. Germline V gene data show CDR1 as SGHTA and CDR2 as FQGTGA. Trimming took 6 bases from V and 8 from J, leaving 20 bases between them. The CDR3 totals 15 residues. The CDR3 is CASSSGRGGVHEQFF. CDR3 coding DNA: TGTGCCAGCAGTTCTGGTAGGGGGGGGGTGCATGAGCAGTTCTTC.

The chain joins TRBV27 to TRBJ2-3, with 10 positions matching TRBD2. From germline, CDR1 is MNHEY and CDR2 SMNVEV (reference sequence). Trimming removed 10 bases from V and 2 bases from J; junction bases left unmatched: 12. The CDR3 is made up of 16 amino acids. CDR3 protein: CAIHPEAGGSTDTQYF. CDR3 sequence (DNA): TGTGCCATCCACCCGGAAGCGGGGGGGTCCACAGATACGCAGTATTTT.

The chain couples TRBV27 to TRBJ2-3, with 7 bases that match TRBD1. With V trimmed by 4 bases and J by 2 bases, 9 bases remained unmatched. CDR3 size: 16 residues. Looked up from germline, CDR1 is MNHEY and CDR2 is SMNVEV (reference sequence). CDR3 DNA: TGTGCCAGCAGTTACGGGACAGCACAATCCACAGATACGCAGTATTTT. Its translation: CASSYGTAQSTDTQYF.

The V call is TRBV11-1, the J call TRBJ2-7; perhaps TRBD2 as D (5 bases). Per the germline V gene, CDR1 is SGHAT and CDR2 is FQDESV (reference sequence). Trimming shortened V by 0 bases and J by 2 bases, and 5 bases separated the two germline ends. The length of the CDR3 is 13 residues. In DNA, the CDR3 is TGTGCCAGCAGCTTAGCACTAGCCTACGAGCAGTACTTC. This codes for CASSLALAYEQYF. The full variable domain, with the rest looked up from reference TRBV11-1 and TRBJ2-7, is EAEVAQSPRYKITEKSQAVAFWCDPISGHATLYWYRQILGQGPELLVQFQDESVVDDSQLPKDRFSAERLKGVDSTLKIQPAELGDSAMYLCASSLALAYEQYFGPGTRLTVT.

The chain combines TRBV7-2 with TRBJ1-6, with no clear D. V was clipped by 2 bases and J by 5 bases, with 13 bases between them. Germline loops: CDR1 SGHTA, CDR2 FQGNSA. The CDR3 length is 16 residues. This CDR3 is CASSLISTPNNSPLHF. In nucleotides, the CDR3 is TGTGCCAGCAGCTTAATATCAACACCCAATAATTCACCCCTCCACTTT.

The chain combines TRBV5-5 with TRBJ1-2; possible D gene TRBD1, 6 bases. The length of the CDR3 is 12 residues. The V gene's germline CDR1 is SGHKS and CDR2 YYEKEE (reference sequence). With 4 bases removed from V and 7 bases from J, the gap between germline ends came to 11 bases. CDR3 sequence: CASSRGARGYTF. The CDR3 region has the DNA TGTGCCAGCAGCCGGGGGGCGCGTGGCTACACCTTC.

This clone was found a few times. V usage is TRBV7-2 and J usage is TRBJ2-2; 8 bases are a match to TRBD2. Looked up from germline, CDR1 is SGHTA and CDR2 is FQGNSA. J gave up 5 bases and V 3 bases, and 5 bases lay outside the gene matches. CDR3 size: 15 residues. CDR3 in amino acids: CASSFQRGTTGELFF. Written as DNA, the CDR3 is TGTGCCAGCAGCTTTCAGCGGGGGACGACCGGGGAGCTGTTTTTT.

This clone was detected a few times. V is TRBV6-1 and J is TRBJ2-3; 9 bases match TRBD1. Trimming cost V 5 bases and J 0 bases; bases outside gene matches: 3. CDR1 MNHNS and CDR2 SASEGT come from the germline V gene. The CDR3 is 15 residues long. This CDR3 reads CASSPGTGSTDTQYF. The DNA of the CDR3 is TGTGCCAGCAGTCCAGGGACAGGGAGCACAGATACGCAGTATTTT.

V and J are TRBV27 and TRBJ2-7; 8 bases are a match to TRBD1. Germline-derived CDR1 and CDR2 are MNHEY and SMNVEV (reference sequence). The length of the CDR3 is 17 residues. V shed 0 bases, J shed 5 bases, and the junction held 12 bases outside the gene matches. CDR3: CASSLSPRAGGPNEQYF. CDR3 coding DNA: TGTGCCAGCAGTTTATCTCCCCGGGCAGGGGGCCCCAACGAGCAGTACTTC.

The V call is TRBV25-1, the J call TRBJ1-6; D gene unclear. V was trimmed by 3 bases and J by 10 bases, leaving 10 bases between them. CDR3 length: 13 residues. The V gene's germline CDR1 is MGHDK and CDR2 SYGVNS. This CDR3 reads CASSEGGRSPLHF. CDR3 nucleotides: TGTGCCAGCAGTGAGGGAGGCCGATCACCCCTCCACTTT.

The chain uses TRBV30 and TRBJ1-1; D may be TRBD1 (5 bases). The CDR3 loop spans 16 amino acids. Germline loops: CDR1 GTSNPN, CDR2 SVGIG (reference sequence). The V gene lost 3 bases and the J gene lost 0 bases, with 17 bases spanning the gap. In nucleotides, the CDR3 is TGTGCCTGGAGCGCCGGGGGAGTTGGGATGAACACTGAAGCTTTCTTT. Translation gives CAWSAGGVGMNTEAFF.

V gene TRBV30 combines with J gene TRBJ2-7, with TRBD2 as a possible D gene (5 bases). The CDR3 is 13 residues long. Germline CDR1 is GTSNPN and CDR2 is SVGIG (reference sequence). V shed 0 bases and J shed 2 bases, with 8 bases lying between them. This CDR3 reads CAWSVTGTYEQYF. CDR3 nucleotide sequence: TGTGCCTGGAGTGTAACGGGAACCTACGAGCAGTACTTC.

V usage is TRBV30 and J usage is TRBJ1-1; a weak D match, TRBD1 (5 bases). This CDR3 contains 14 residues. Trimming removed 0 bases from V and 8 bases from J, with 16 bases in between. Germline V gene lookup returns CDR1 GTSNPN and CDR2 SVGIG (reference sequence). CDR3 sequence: CAWSVRRGFREAFF. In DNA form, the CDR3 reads TGTGCCTGGAGTGTACGTAGGGGATTCCGCGAAGCTTTCTTT.

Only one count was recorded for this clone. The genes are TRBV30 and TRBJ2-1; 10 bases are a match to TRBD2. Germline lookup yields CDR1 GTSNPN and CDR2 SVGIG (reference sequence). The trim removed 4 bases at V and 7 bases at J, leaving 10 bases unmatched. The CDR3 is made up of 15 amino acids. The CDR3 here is CAWKQGLAVINEQFF. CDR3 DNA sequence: TGTGCCTGGAAACAAGGACTAGCGGTGATTAATGAGCAGTTCTTC.

In DNA form, the CDR3 reads TGTGCCAGCAGTTACGTGGCAGAGACATATGGCTACACCTTC. Translating it yields CASSYVAETYGYTF. The chain combines TRBV6-6 with TRBJ1-2; D is unclear. The germline V gene encodes CDR1 MNHNY and CDR2 SVGAGI (reference sequence). Trimming stripped 2 bases from V and 5 bases from J, with 12 bases between. The CDR3 loop spans 14 amino acids.